This passage covers 21 T cell receptor beta chains from one sample sequenced in a study of blood T cell repertoires in COVID-19. Sequenced by immunoSEQ multiplex PCR; TCRdb stores in-frame clones only, minus some. The sample comprises under 150,000 clones, approximately 89% of which are singletons, and 4.3% rests with the top ten. Material: peripheral blood. The receptors derive from a human donor in a cohort sampled during active COVID-19.

The chain employs TRBV3-1 (or the pseudogene TRBV3-2) and TRBJ1-2; possible D gene TRBD1, 5 bases. Trimming removed 1 base at V and 7 bases at J, with 13 bases between. The CDR3 is made up of 14 amino acids. Per germline, CDR1 LGHDT and CDR2 YNNKEL (reference sequence). CDR3 amino acids: CASSQGRQGSGYTF. CDR3 coding DNA: TGTGCCAGCAGCCAAGGGCGGCAGGGTAGTGGCTACACCTTC.

This chain joins TRBV5-4 and TRBJ2-1; TRBD2 aligns across 8 bases. The CDR3 is 16 amino acids. Germline V gene sequence: CDR1 SGHNT, CDR2 YYREEE (reference sequence). With 2 bases clipped from V and 3 bases from J, the junction kept 7 bases outside the gene matches. The CDR3 DNA is TGTGCCAGCAGCTTTAGTCGGGGGGGCATCTACAATGAGCAGTTCTTC. It codes for CASSFSRGGIYNEQFF.

This rearrangement joins TRBV7-2 to TRBJ2-1; 9 bases are shared with TRBD2. Trimming removed 4 bases from V and 8 bases from J; junction bases left unmatched: 12. The CDR3 is made up of 16 amino acids. Per the germline V gene, CDR1 is SGHTA and CDR2 is FQGNSA. In DNA form, the CDR3 reads TGTGCCAGCAGCTCATCTTGGGCGGGGGGGCTTTATGAGCAGTTCTTC. It codes for CASSSSWAGGLYEQFF.

The chain employs TRBV7-8 and TRBJ2-3, with 7 bases that match TRBD1. The V gene end was trimmed by 4 bases and the J gene end by 0 bases; junction bases not matched to a gene: 1. Germline CDR1 and CDR2: SGHVS and FQNEAQ. CDR3 length: 14 residues. CDR3 sequence: CASSSQGSTDTQYF. In DNA, the CDR3 is TGTGCCAGCAGCTCACAGGGGAGCACAGATACGCAGTATTTT.

This chain connects TRBV9 to TRBJ2-5; TRBD2 agrees at 7 bases. The CDR3 extends over 14 amino acids. The V and J ends lost 2 bases and 5 bases, in that order; junction bases with no gene match: 6. Germline V gives CDR1 SGDLS, CDR2 YYNGEE. The CDR3 DNA reads TGTGCCAGCAGCGTGGGAGGGCCTCGGGAGACCCAGTACTTC. Translation gives CASSVGGPRETQYF.

The chain joins TRBV6-4 to TRBJ2-1, with D possibly being TRBD2 (6 bases). Germline CDR1 reads MRHNA; CDR2 reads SNTAGT. Trimming took 0 bases from V and 2 from J, leaving 8 bases between them. The CDR3 is 15 amino acids. The CDR3 DNA follows: TGTGCCAGCAGTGACTCTAGCGGTACCTACAATGAGCAGTTCTTC. Its protein product is CASSDSSGTYNEQFF.

The count of this clone is one. The rearrangement uses TRBV7-9 and TRBJ1-2, with D hard to call. This CDR3 is 12 amino acids long. V gave up 6 bases and J gave up 7 bases, with 12 bases separating them. Germline V CDR1 and CDR2: SEHNR, FQNEAQ (reference sequence). CDR3 in DNA: TGTGCCAGCAGTATTTTTTCAGGTGGCTACACCTTC. Amino acid sequence: CASSIFSGGYTF. The full variable domain, with the rest looked up from reference TRBV7-9 and TRBJ1-2, is DTGVSQNPRHKITKRGQNVTFRCDPISEHNRLYWYRQTLGQGPEFLTYFQNEAQLEKSRLLSDRFSAERPKGSFSTLEIQRTEQGDSAMYLCASSIFSGGYTFGSGTRLTVV.

J is TRBJ1-4 and V is TRBV6-2 or TRBV6-3; D is uncertain. The CDR3 is 15 amino acids. V shed 5 bases and J shed 5 bases, with 15 bases lying between them. Germline V gene data show CDR1 as MNHEY and CDR2 as SVGEGT. The CDR3 bases are TGTGCCAGCAGTCCCAGCTACAGTTGGAATGAAAAACTGTTTTTT. Its translation: CASSPSYSWNEKLFF.

The gene calls are TRBV2 and TRBJ1-6; 9 bases align to TRBD1. J was trimmed by 9 bases and V by 6 bases; bases with no gene match: 6. The CDR3 is made up of 14 amino acids. CDR1 is SNHLY, CDR2 FYNNEI, per germline. The CDR3 nucleotides are TGTGCCAGCAGCTCAGGACAGGGGATTTCACCCCTCCACTTT. It yields the protein CASSSGQGISPLHF.

This chain links TRBV18 with TRBJ2-1; TRBD1 might be the D (6 bases). Germline values: CDR1 KGHSH, CDR2 LQKENI. This CDR3 contains 16 residues. V lost 3 bases to trimming and J lost 7 bases, with 19 bases between them. In DNA, the CDR3 is TGTGCCAGCTCACCCGGCGGACGAACAGGGCATAATGAGCAGTTCTTC. Amino acids: CASSPGGRTGHNEQFF.

The rearrangement joins TRBV11-2 to TRBJ2-3; TRBD2 is a possible D gene (5 bases). In germline, CDR1 is SGHAT, CDR2 FQNNGV. The V end lost 4 bases, the J end lost 4 bases, and 9 bases lay between the germline ends. The CDR3 covers 13 residues. The CDR3 DNA reads TGTGCCAGCAGCTGGGGAGTAGCAGATACGCAGTATTTT. It is translated as CASSWGVADTQYF.

The chain uses TRBV11-2 and TRBJ1-5; possible D gene TRBD1, 6 bases. V lost 0 bases, J lost 8 bases, and 14 bases lay in between. The CDR3 has 15 amino acids. Germline assignment: CDR1 SGHAT and CDR2 FQNNGV. The CDR3 bases are TGTGCCAGCAGCTTAGATTCCGGCAGGGGAGAGCCCCAGCATTTT. It yields the protein CASSLDSGRGEPQHF.

The genes are TRBV7-9 and TRBJ1-2; 9 nucleotides line up with TRBD1. V lost 1 base and J lost 3; bases outside the gene matches: 3. Germline CDR1 and CDR2: SEHNR and FQNEAQ (reference sequence). The CDR3 consists of 15 residues. CDR3 in DNA: TGTGCCAGCAGCTTAGGGACAGGGGTTCACTATGGCTACACCTTC. It specifies CASSLGTGVHYGYTF.

The chain recombines TRBV6-2 or TRBV6-3 with TRBJ2-7; D is ambiguous. This CDR3 is 15 amino acids long. The V gene's germline CDR1 is MNHEY and CDR2 SVGEGT. The ends were cut back, 0 bases at V and 0 bases at J, with 9 bases in the middle. CDR3 region: CASSYSRPNSYEQYF. CDR3 bases: TGTGCCAGCAGTTACTCGAGGCCGAACTCCTACGAGCAGTACTTC.

J is TRBJ2-3 and V is TRBV5-1; a possible D gene is TRBD1 (5 bases). In germline, CDR1 is SGHRS, CDR2 YFSETQ. Trimming stripped 4 bases from V and 4 bases from J, with 10 bases between. CDR3 length equals 13 residues. Here the CDR3 DNA reads TGCGCCAGCAGCGTACAGGAATCAGATACGCAGTATTTT. As protein: CASSVQESDTQYF. Variable domain in full (rest from reference TRBV5-1 and TRBJ2-3): KAGVTQTPRYLIKTRGQQVTLSCSPISGHRSVSWYQQTPGQGLQFLFEYFSETQRNKGNFPGRFSGRQFSNSRSEMNVSTLELGDSALYLCASSVQESDTQYFGPGTRLTVL.

The chain joins TRBV5-1 to TRBJ1-2; D is unresolved. Trimming took 0 bases from V and 1 from J, leaving 7 bases between them. Per the germline V gene, CDR1 is SGHRS and CDR2 is YFSETQ. The CDR3 is made up of 14 amino acids. CDR3 in amino acids: CASSLALGNYGYTF. The CDR3 DNA reads TGCGCCAGCAGCTTGGCGCTAGGTAACTATGGCTACACCTTC.

The rearrangement links TRBV6-1 to TRBJ2-1; 13 bases fit TRBD2. This CDR3 comprises 15 residues. J was trimmed by 8 bases and V by 3 bases; bases with no gene match: 4. Germline V gene data show CDR1 as MNHNS and CDR2 as SASEGT. The CDR3 DNA reads as TGTGCCAGCAGTGAGATACTAGCGGGAGGGGATGAGCAGTTCTTC. This sequence encodes CASSEILAGGDEQFF.

This clone was detected once. CDR3 nucleotides: TGTGCCAGCCTTTGGGACAGGGGGCGTGAGACCCAGTACTTC. This codes for CASLWDRGRETQYF. The chain combines TRBV6-4 with TRBJ2-5; 12 bases align to TRBD1. The CDR3 runs to 14 residues. With V trimmed by 8 bases and J by 5 bases, 6 bases remained unmatched. Germline V gene data show CDR1 as MRHNA and CDR2 as SNTAGT.

This clone was detected a few times. The CDR3 coding sequence is TGTGCCAGCAGCTTGGACAGGGGCTACTCTGGGGCCAACGTCCTGACTTTC. Translation gives CASSLDRGYSGANVLTF. This chain connects TRBV7-9 to TRBJ2-6; TRBD1 matches 9 bases. The trim removed 3 bases at V and 0 bases at J, leaving 3 bases unmatched. There are 17 residues in the CDR3. The germline CDR1 and CDR2 sequences are SEHNR and FQNEAQ (reference sequence).

J is TRBJ2-3 and V is TRBV19; 14 bases line up with TRBD2. With V trimmed by 4 bases and J by 2 bases, 14 bases remained unmatched. The V gene's germline CDR1 is LNHDA and CDR2 SQIVND (reference sequence). The CDR3 runs to 20 residues. The CDR3 coding sequence is TGTGCCAGTAGTACCTGGACACCCGGGACTAGCGGGGGTCCCACAGATACGCAGTATTTT. Protein: CASSTWTPGTSGGPTDTQYF.

The chain joins TRBV6-5 to TRBJ1-2; D is unresolved. Germline lookup yields CDR1 MNHEY and CDR2 SVGAGI. The CDR3 covers 15 residues. V lost 6 bases and J 4 bases, leaving 18 bases between the germline ends. In DNA, the CDR3 is TGTGCCAGCAGGGCCGTCCCGGGTGTACTCTATGGCTACACCTTC. This gives the protein CASRAVPGVLYGYTF.